This entry lists 10 T cell receptor beta chains sequenced from one sample in a study of cytomegalovirus exposure and HLA in healthy donors. PCR was performed using 60 Vbeta and 13 Jbeta primers. Assay used: immunoSEQ multiplex PCR; TCRdb lists only in-frame clones, some missing. The sample includes 200,000 to 250,000 clones, approximately 79% of them seen just once. The specimen sequenced was PBMCs. These receptors were taken from a man aged 18 to 35 in good health and CMV-seronegative.

This clone came up a few times. V gene TRBV28 combines with J gene TRBJ2-7, with TRBD2 identical over 10 bases. Germline V gene data show CDR1 as MDHEN and CDR2 as SYDVKM. The trim removed 6 bases at V and 2 bases at J, leaving 4 bases unmatched. The CDR3 spans 14 residues. The CDR3 sequence is CASRSGTSAYEQYF. CDR3 sequence (DNA): TGTGCCAGCAGATCCGGGACTAGCGCCTACGAGCAGTACTTC.

The gene calls are TRBV7-9 and TRBJ2-2; TRBD1 matches 10 bases. The J segment lost 4 bases and the V segment lost 5 bases, leaving 7 bases of the junction unmatched. The CDR3 has 16 residues. The germline CDR1 and CDR2 sequences are SEHNR and FQNEAQ (reference sequence). This chain's CDR3 is CASSADRGPSTGELFF. CDR3 coding DNA: TGTGCCAGCAGCGCCGACAGGGGGCCATCCACCGGGGAGCTGTTTTTT.

J is TRBJ2-2 and V is TRBV7-9; 7 positions match TRBD1. The CDR3 loop spans 15 amino acids. The junction had 10 bases not matched to a gene; V was cut back by 5 bases and J by 7 bases. The germline V gene encodes CDR1 SEHNR and CDR2 FQNEAQ (reference sequence). The CDR3 spells CASSLKGAPVGELFF. Here the CDR3 DNA reads TGTGCCAGCAGCCTTAAGGGGGCGCCGGTCGGGGAGCTGTTTTTT.

The gene calls are TRBV6-5 and TRBJ1-6; TRBD1 agrees at 10 bases. The ends lost 7 bases at V and 7 bases at J; junction bases unmatched: 7. This CDR3 has 15 residues. Germline assignment: CDR1 MNHEY and CDR2 SVGAGI. This CDR3 reads CASKGTGVPNSPLHF. CDR3 nucleotides: TGTGCCAGCAAAGGGACAGGGGTCCCGAATTCACCCCTCCACTTT.

The chain joins TRBV5-1 to TRBJ2-3; no clear D. V lost 0 bases and J lost 5, with 4 bases in between. This CDR3 is 12 amino acids long. CDR1 SGHRS and CDR2 YFSETQ come from the germline V gene. The CDR3 sequence is CASSLGGDTQYF. CDR3 in DNA: TGCGCCAGCAGCTTGGGAGGAGATACGCAGTATTTT. The full variable domain, rest sourced from reference TRBV5-1 and TRBJ2-3, is KAGVTQTPRYLIKTRGQQVTLSCSPISGHRSVSWYQQTPGQGLQFLFEYFSETQRNKGNFPGRFSGRQFSNSRSEMNVSTLELGDSALYLCASSLGGDTQYFGPGTRLTVL.

There are a few counts of this clone. The chain couples TRBV11-1 to TRBJ1-5, with unresolved D. This CDR3 contains 18 residues. Germline V gene sequence: CDR1 SGHAT, CDR2 FQDESV (reference sequence). Trimming removed 1 base from V and 2 bases from J, with 18 bases in between. The CDR3 loop is CASSLVPGSRVGNQPQHF. The CDR3 DNA follows: TGTGCCAGCAGCTTAGTCCCGGGATCCCGGGTGGGCAATCAGCCCCAGCATTTT.

The J gene is TRBJ2-3, the V gene TRBV7-8, with D unclear. The CDR3 runs to 14 residues. V was shortened by 5 bases and J by 0 bases, with 9 bases between the two germline ends. The germline CDR1 and CDR2 sequences are SGHVS and FQNEAQ. The CDR3 DNA is TGTGCCAGCAGCGCCTCCGGGAGCACAGATACGCAGTATTTT. Protein: CASSASGSTDTQYF. Complete variable domain (other parts from reference TRBV7-8 and TRBJ2-3): GAGVSQSPRYKVAKRGQDVALRCDPISGHVSLFWYQQALGQGPEFLTYFQNEAQLDKSGLPSDRFFAERPEGSVSTLKIQRTQQEDSAVYLCASSASGSTDTQYFGPGTRLTVL.

The chain links TRBV7-3 to TRBJ1-1, with a weak D call TRBD1 (6 bases). From germline, CDR1 is SGHTA and CDR2 FQGTGA. Trimming removed 6 bases from V and 4 bases from J, with 24 bases in between. The CDR3 consists of 17 residues. The CDR3: CASSYGTLVAMSTEAFF. CDR3 nucleotide sequence: TGTGCCAGCAGTTACGGGACACTGGTCGCAATGAGCACTGAAGCTTTCTTT.

This chain uses TRBV6-5 with TRBJ2-5; 11 bases line up with TRBD1. V trimming: 5 bases; J trimming: 4 bases; junction bases outside the gene matches: 3. Germline assignment: CDR1 MNHEY and CDR2 SVGAGI. The CDR3 sequence is 14 residues long. The CDR3 nucleotides are TGTGCCAGCAGTGAGGGACAGGGGGGAGAGACCCAGTACTTC. Residues: CASSEGQGGETQYF.

In its sample, this clone was seen once. V and J are TRBV18 and TRBJ1-3, with D tentatively TRBD1 (5 bases). V lost 2 bases and J 4 bases, leaving 9 bases between the germline ends. The length of the CDR3 is 14 residues. Germline CDR1 KGHSH, CDR2 LQKENI. CDR3 residues: CASSPGARGNTIYF. The CDR3 bases are TGTGCCAGCTCACCAGGGGCTCGAGGAAACACCATATATTTT.